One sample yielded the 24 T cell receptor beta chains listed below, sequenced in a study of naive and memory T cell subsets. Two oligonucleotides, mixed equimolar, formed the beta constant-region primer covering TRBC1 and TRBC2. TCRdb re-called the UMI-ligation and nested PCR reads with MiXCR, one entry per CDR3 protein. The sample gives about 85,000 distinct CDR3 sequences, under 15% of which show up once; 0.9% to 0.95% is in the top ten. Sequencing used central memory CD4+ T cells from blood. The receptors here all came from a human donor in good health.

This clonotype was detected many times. The CDR3 sequence is CASVSGVEAGNTIYF. The DNA of the CDR3 is TGTGCCAGCGTAAGTGGAGTCGAGGCTGGAAACACCATATATTTT. This chain joins TRBV28 and TRBJ1-3; D unresolved. Germline loops: CDR1 MDHEN, CDR2 SYDVKM. The V end was cut by 8 bases, the J end by 2 bases, with 16 bases between. The CDR3 is 15 residues long.

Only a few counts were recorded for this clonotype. In DNA form, the CDR3 reads TGTGCCAGCAGTTACGAGGGACGCTCCGAGCAGTACTTC. It is translated as CASSYEGRSEQYF. The chain combines TRBV6-6 with TRBJ2-7, with D tentatively TRBD1 or TRBD2 (5 bases each). Trimming left V 2 bases short and J 6 bases short, with 11 bases between. This CDR3 contains 13 residues. The germline CDR1 and CDR2 sequences are MNHNY and SVGAGI (reference sequence).

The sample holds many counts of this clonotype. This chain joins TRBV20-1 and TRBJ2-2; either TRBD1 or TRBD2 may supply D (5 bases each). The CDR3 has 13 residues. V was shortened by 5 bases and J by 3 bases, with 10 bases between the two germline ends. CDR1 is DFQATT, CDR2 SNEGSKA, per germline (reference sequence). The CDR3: CSARDGYTGELFF. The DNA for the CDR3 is TGCAGTGCTCGGGACGGTTACACCGGGGAGCTGTTTTTT.

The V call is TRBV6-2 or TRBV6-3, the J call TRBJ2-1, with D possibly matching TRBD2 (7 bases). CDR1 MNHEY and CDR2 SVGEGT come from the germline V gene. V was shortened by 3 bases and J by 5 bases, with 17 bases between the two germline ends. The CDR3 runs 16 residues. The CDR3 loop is CASSYSSGGAHNEQFF. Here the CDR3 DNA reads TGTGCCAGCAGTTATTCGTCGGGGGGCGCGCACAATGAGCAGTTCTTC.

The CDR3 reads CASSVDGKETQYF. CDR3 nucleotide sequence: TGTGCCAGCAGCGTAGACGGGAAAGAGACCCAGTACTTC. V and J are TRBV9 and TRBJ2-5; TRBD2 is a possible D gene (5 bases). Trimming removed 0 bases at V and 3 bases at J, with 6 bases between. This CDR3 comprises 13 residues. Germline-derived CDR1 and CDR2 are SGDLS and YYNGEE.

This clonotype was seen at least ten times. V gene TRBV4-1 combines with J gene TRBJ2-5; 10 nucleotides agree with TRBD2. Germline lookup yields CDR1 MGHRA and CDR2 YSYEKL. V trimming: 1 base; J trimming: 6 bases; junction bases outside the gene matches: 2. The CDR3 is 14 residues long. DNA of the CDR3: TGCGCCAGCAGCCAAGGGACTAGCGGAAAGACCCAGTACTTC. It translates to CASSQGTSGKTQYF.

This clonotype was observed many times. The CDR3: CSATSGRNSEQFF. Here the CDR3 DNA reads TGCAGCGCGACTAGCGGGAGGAATAGTGAGCAGTTCTTC. The gene calls are TRBV29-1 and TRBJ2-1; TRBD2 agrees at 13 bases. Germline V lookup: CDR1 SQVTM, CDR2 ANQGSEA. The CDR3 is 13 residues long. Trimming cost V 7 bases and J 9 bases; bases outside gene matches: 6.

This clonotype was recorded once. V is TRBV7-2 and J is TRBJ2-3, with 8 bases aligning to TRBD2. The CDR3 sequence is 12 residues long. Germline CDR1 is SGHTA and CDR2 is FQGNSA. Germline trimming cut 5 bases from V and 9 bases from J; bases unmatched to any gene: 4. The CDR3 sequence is CASSPSGRTQYF. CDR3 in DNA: TGTGCCAGCAGCCCAAGCGGGAGAACGCAGTATTTT. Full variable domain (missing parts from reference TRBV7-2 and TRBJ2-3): GAGVSQSPSNKVTEKGKDVELRCDPISGHTALYWYRQSLGQGLEFLIYFQGNSAPDKSGLPSDRFSAERTGGSVSTLTIQRTQQEDSAVYLCASSPSGRTQYFGPGTRLTVL.

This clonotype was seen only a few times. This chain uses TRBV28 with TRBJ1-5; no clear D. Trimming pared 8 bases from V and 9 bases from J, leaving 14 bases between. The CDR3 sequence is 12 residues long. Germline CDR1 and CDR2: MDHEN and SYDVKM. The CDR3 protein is CASYPTYPPQHF. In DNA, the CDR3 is TGTGCCAGCTATCCGACCTACCCGCCCCAGCATTTT.

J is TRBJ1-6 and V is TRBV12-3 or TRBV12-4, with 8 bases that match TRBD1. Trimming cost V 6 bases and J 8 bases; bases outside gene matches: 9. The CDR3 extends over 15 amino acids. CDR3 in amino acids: CASSPAGTGDSPLHF. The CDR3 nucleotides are TGTGCCAGCAGCCCCGCCGGGACAGGAGATTCACCCCTCCACTTT.

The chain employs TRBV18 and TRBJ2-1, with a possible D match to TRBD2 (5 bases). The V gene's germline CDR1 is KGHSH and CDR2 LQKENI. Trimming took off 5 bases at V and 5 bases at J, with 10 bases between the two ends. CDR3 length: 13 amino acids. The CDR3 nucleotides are TGTGCCAGCTCATCAACTAGGGACAATGAGCAGTTCTTC. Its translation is CASSSTRDNEQFF.

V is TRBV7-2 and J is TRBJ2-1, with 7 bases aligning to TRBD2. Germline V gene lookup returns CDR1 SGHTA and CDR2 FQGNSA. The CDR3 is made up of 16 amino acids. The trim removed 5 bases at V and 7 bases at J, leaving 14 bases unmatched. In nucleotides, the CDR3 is TGTGCCAGCAGCCGATCTAGCGGACGGACTTGGAATGAGCAGTTCTTC. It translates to CASSRSSGRTWNEQFF.

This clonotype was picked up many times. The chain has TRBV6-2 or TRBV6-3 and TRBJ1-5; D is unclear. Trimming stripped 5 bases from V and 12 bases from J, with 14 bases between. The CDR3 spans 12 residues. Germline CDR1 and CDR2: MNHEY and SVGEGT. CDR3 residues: CASSRWSGDQHF. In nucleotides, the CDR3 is TGTGCCAGCAGTAGATGGTCCGGGGACCAGCATTTT.

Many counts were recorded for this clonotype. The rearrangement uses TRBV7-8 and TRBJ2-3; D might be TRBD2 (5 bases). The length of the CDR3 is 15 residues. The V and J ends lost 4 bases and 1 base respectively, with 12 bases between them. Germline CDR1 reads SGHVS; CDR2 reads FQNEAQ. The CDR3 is CASSWEYDGTDTQYF. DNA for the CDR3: TGTGCCAGCAGCTGGGAGTATGACGGCACAGATACGCAGTATTTT.

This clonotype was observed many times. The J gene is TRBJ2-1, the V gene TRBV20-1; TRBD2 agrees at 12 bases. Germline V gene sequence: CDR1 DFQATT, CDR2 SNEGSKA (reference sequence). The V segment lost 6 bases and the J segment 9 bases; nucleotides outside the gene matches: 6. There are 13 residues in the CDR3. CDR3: CSAQRLAGAEQFF. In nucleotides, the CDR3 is TGCAGTGCCCAGAGACTAGCGGGAGCTGAGCAGTTCTTC.

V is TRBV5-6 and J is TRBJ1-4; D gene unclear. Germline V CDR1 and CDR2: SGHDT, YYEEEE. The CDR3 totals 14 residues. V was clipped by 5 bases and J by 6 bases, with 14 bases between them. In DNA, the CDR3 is TGTGCCAGCAGGGAAGGGATGAGCGATGAAAAACTGTTTTTT. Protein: CASREGMSDEKLFF.

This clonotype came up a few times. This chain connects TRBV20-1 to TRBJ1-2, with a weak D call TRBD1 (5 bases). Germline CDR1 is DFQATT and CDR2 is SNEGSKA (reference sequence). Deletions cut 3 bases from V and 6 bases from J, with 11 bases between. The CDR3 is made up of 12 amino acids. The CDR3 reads CSASRQGHGYTF. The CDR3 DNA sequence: TGCAGTGCTAGTCGGCAGGGCCATGGCTACACCTTC.

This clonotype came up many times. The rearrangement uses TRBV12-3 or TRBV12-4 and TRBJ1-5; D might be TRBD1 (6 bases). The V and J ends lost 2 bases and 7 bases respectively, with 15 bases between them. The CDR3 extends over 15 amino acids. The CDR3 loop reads CASSLLGAAGQPQHF. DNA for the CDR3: TGTGCCAGCAGTTTACTGGGGGCCGCTGGACAGCCCCAGCATTTT.

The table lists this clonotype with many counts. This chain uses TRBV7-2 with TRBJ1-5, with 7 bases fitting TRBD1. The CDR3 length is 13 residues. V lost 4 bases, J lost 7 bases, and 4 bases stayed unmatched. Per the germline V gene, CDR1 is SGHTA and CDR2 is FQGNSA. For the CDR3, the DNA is TGTGCCAGCAGCTCAGACAGGGACCAGCCCCAGCATTTT. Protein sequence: CASSSDRDQPQHF.

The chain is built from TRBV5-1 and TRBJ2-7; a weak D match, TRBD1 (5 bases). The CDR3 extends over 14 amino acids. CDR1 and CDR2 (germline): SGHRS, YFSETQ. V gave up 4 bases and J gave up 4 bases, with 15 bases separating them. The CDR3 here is CASSAQPQGYEQYF. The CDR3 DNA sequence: TGCGCCAGCAGCGCACAGCCCCAGGGATACGAGCAGTACTTC.

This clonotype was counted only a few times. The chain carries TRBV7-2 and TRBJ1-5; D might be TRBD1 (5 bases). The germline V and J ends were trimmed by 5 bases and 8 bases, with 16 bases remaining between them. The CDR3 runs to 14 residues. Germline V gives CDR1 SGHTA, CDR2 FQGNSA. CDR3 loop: CASSAGGGREPQHF. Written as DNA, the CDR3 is TGTGCCAGCAGCGCCGGGGGGGGTCGGGAGCCCCAGCATTTT.

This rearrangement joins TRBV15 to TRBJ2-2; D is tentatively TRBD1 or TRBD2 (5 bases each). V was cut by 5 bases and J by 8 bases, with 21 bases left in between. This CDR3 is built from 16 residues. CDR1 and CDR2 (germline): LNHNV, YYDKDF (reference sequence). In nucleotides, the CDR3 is TGTGCCACCAGCTCAAGAGGGACCAACCTGCGGGGGGAGCTGTTTTTT. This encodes CATSSRGTNLRGELFF.

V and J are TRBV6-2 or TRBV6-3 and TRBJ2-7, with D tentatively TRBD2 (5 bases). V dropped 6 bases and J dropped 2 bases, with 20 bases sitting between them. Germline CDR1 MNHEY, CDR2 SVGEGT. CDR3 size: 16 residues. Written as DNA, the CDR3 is TGTGCCAGCAGGCCTACCATCCGGGAATCAGCCTACGAGCAGTACTTC. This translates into CASRPTIRESAYEQYF.

The CDR3 protein is CASSSGTGTAANYGYTF. CDR3 sequence (DNA): TGTGCCAGCAGTTCCGGAACCGGGACAGCGGCTAACTATGGCTACACCTTC. V is TRBV28 and J is TRBJ1-2, with 7 bases aligning to TRBD1. Germline V gives CDR1 MDHEN, CDR2 SYDVKM. V was pared by 4 bases and J by 0 bases, with 11 bases of the junction left unmatched. The CDR3 has 17 amino acids.